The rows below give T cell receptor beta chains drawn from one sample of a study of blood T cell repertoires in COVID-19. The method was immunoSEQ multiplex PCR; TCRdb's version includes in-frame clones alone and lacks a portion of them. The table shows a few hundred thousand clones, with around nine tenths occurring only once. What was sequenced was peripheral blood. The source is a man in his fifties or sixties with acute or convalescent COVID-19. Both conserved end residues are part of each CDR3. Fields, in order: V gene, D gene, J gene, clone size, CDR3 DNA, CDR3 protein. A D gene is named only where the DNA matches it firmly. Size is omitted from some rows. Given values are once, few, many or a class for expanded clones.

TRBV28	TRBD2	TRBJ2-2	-	TGTGCCAGCCTTACGGGGGGAACCGGGGAGCTGTTTTTT	CASLTGGTGELFF
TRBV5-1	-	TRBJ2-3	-	TGCGCCAGCAGCCTACTAGACAGGTCAGATACGCAGTATTTT	CASSLLDRSDTQYF
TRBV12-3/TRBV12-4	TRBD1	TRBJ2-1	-	TGTGCCAGCAGCGAACAGGGGGGCAATGAGCAGTTCTTC	CASSEQGGNEQFF
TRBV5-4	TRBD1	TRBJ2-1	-	TGTGCCAGCAGCGGGACAGGGGGCTCCTACAATGAGCAGTTCTTC	CASSGTGGSYNEQFF
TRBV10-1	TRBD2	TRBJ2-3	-	TGCGCCAGCAGTGAGTCAGTCGGTAGCGGGGACCTCTTT	CASSESVGSGDLF
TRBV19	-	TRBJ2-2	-	TGTGCCTCTCAAACGACAGCGAACACCGGGGAGCTGTTTTTT	CASQTTANTGELFF
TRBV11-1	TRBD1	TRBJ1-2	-	TGTGCCAGCAGCCAAATTCCCGGGACAGGGGTTGGCACCTTC	CASSQIPGTGVGTF
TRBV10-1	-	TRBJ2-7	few	TGCGCCAGCAGCGGGCAGGGATCCTACGAGCAGTACTTC	CASSGQGSYEQYF
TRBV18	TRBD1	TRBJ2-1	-	TGTGCCAGCTCACTCGGACAGGGCCCATACAATGAGCAGTTCTTC	CASSLGQGPYNEQFF
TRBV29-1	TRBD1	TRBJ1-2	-	TGCAGCGTTGTGGGACAGTCCTATGGCTACACCTTC	CSVVGQSYGYTF
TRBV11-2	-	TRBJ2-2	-	TGTGCCAGCAGCAGACACCTGAACACCGGGGAGCTGTTTTTT	CASSRHLNTGELFF
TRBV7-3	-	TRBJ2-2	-	TGTGCCAGCAGCTTTACCGGGAAGAACACCGGGGAGCTGTTTTTT	CASSFTGKNTGELFF
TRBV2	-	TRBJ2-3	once	TGTGCCAGCAGTACGGGCACAGATACGCAGTATTTT	CASSTGTDTQYF
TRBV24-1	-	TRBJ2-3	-	TGTGCCACCAGTGATTTAGGGGGTACAGGCACAGATACGCAGTATTTT	CATSDLGGTGTDTQYF
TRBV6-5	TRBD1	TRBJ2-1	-	TGTGCCAGCAGTTACCTTGGCAGGGGGTCCCCGGACGAGCAGTTCTTC	CASSYLGRGSPDEQFF
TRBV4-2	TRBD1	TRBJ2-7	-	TGTGCCAGCAGCGAAGGGACAGGGAGAAACTACGAGCAGTACTTC	CASSEGTGRNYEQYF
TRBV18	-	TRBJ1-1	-	TGTGCCAGCTCACCGGGGGCATCCAACACTGAAGCTTTCTTT	CASSPGASNTEAFF
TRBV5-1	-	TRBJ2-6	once	TGCGCCAGCAGCTTGGATAGCTCTGGGGCCAACGTCCTGACTTTC	CASSLDSSGANVLTF
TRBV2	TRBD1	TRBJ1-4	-	TGTGCCAGCAGTCGACAGGGGGCGCAAGAAAAACTGTTTTTT	CASSRQGAQEKLFF
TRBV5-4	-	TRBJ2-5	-	TGTGCCAGCAGGAGACCCCAGGAAGAGACCCAGTACTTC	CASRRPQEETQYF
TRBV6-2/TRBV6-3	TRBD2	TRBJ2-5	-	TGTGCCAGCAACCCACAGGAGGTGGGGACTAGCGGGGACGGGGAGACCCAGTACTTC	CASNPQEVGTSGDGETQYF
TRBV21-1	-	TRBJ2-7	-	TGTGCCAGCGCCAAGGGAGATGGGGACAGGCTCCCCTACGAGCAGTACTTC	CASAKGDGDRLPYEQYF
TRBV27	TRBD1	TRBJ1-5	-	TGTGCCAGCAGTTTATCCCATAGGGACAGACGTCAGCCCCAGCATTTT	CASSLSHRDRRQPQHF
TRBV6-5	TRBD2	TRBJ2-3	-	TGTGCCAGCAGGACTAGCGGGGGGGCAGATCCGCAGTATTTT	CASRTSGGADPQYF
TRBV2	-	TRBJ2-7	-	TGTGCCAGCAGTGAAGGTCCAGGGGGGTACTACGAGCAGTACTTC	CASSEGPGGYYEQYF
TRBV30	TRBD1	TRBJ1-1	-	TGTGCCTGGAGCGCCCGGGACAGGAACCGAATGAACACTGAAGCTTTCTTT	CAWSARDRNRMNTEAFF
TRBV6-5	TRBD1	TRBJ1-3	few	TGTGCCAGCAGTTACGGGACAGGGGGAGCTGGAAACACCATATATTTT	CASSYGTGGAGNTIYF
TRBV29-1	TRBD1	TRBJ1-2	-	TGCAGCGCCTTAGGTGCCGGGACAGGGAACTATGGCTACACCTTC	CSALGAGTGNYGYTF
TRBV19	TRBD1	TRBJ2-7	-	TGTGCCAGTATGCGGACAGGGGGCCCCTACGAGCAGTACTTC	CASMRTGGPYEQYF
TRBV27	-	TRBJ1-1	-	TGTGCCAGCAGTTTGGGGGGGACTTCCCGCAGGGTGAACACTGAAGCTTTCTTT	CASSLGGTSRRVNTEAFF
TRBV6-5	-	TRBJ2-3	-	TGTGCCAGCAGACGCGGGACTCACACAGATACGCAGTATTTT	CASRRGTHTDTQYF
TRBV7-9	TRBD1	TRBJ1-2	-	TGTGCCAGCAGCTTAGAGGGACAGGAATATGGCTACACCTTC	CASSLEGQEYGYTF
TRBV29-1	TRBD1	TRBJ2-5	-	TGCAGCGTTCGGGACAGGGGAACAGAGACCCAGTACTTC	CSVRDRGTETQYF
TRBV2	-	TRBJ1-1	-	TGTGCCACCCAAGGTGGGGGGACTGAAGCTTTCTTT	CATQGGGTEAFF
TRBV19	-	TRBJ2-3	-	TGTGCCAGTAGTTCATCAGGGGCCGGCACAGATACGCAGTATTTT	CASSSSGAGTDTQYF
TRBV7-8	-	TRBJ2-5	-	TGTGCCAGCAGCCCTCGACTACAAGAGACCCAGTACTTC	CASSPRLQETQYF
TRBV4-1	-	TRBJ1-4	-	TGCGCCAGCAGCCAAGTTATCTATGAAAAACTGTTTTTT	CASSQVIYEKLFF
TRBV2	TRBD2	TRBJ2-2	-	TGTGCCAGCAGTGACCGGGGGGGAGACACCGGGGAGCTGTTTTTT	CASSDRGGDTGELFF
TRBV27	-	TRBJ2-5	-	TGTGCCAGCAGTCCCAAGGGGCCCCAAGAGACCCAGTACTTC	CASSPKGPQETQYF
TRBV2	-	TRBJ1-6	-	TGTGCCAGCAGTGAAGCCCCGAGGAGCTCCTATAATTCACCCCTCCACTTT	CASSEAPRSSYNSPLHF